The T cell receptor (beta chain) described here comes from a study of post-analysis software for immune sequencing data. Study overall: Recorded disease courses covered relapsing-remitting, secondary progressive and progressive-relapsing multiple sclerosis. Some patients had no subtype annotation.

This clonotype was observed a single time. Its target is unknown. Unique molecular identifiers were present in the TCR beta cDNA libraries. TCRdb recomputed calls from the PCR reads with MiXCR, one row per CDR3 protein. Among approximately 250,000 distinct CDR3 sequences listed, roughly a third were seen once. Study-wide results and caveats: TRBV segments more frequent in patients than in controls numbered roughly 5 and included TRBV5-6, TRBV5-1 and TRBV20-1.

Looked up from germline, CDR1 is SQVTM and CDR2 is ANQGSEA. The CDR3 totals 14 residues. V was pared by 1 base and J by 3 bases, with 13 bases between. This sequence was found in a girl under 18 with multiple sclerosis. The chain combines TRBV29-1 with TRBJ2-7; D is perhaps TRBD1 or TRBD2 (5 bases each). The sequenced sample was blood. Here the CDR3 DNA reads TGCAGCGTTGAAGGCCAGGGAGAGAGCTACGAGCAGTACTTC. It is translated as CSVEGQGESYEQYF.